This T cell receptor (beta chain) was captured in a study of Ad26.COV2.S vaccination and SARS-CoV-2 variants. TCRdb's table, derived via immunoSEQ multiplex PCR, lists solely in-frame clones and lacks some. The sample yields more than 150,000 clones, roughly 85% seen once. V shed 1 base and J 8 bases; nucleotides not matched to a gene: 5. The CDR3 spans 14 residues. Germline-derived CDR1 and CDR2 are SEHNR and FQNEAQ (reference sequence). The TCR comes from a human donor who had recovered from COVID-19. Sample: peripheral blood, taken after recovery from COVID-19. The chain is built from TRBV7-9 and TRBJ1-2; 9 bases map to TRBD1. CDR3 amino acids: CASSLEGTGRGYTF. CDR3 DNA: TGTGCCAGCAGCTTAGAAGGGACAGGGAGGGGCTACACCTTC.